These T cell receptor beta chains were read from a single sample in a study of blood T cells in healthy people across ages. TCRdb ran MiXCR on the 5' RACE reads and lists one entry per CDR3 protein. Seen here are around 1.1 million distinct CDR3 sequences, 30% to 40% observed once, and the top ten hold about an eighth. Material: blood. These TCRs come from a man between 18 and 29 years old in good health. The CDR3 runs from the conserved cysteine through the conserved F or W. A D gene is named only where the DNA matches it firmly. Clone size is given for some rows only: seen once, a few or many times, or a class if the clone is expanded.

j_call d_call clone_size v_call cdr3_nt cdr3_aa
TRBJ2-3 NA NA TRBV6-4 TGTGCCAGCAGTGACCGTCCGTTCACAGATACGCAGTATTTT CASSDRPFTDTQYF
TRBJ2-3 NA NA TRBV3-1 TGTGCCAGCAGCCAAGAAGTCGGTAGCTGGGGTACGCAGTATTTT CASSQEVGSWGTQYF
TRBJ2-1 TRBD2 NA TRBV20-1 TGCAGTGCTGGCATAGCGGGGGGTGCCTACAATGAGCAGTTCTTC CSAGIAGGAYNEQFF
TRBJ1-1 NA few TRBV5-1 TGCGCCAGCAGCCTGGAGGGCAGGGGAGCTTTCTTT CASSLEGRGAFF
TRBJ2-7 NA NA TRBV28 TGTGCCAGCTCTCCCCCAACGAGGGAGCAGTACTTC CASSPPTREQYF
TRBJ1-5 TRBD1 few TRBV6-5 TGTGCCAGCAGTTACTCTGCAGGGGGCGGTCAGCCCCAGCATTTT CASSYSAGGGQPQHF
TRBJ2-5 NA few TRBV20-1 TGCAGTGCTAGATCCCTCAAGGGAGCGGAAGAGACCCAGTACTTC CSARSLKGAEETQYF
TRBJ1-6 NA many TRBV29-1 TGCAGCGCCTCCGAGGGAAATGCGGAGAATTCACCCCTCCACTTT CSASEGNAENSPLHF
TRBJ2-3 TRBD2 NA TRBV20-1 TGCAGTGCTAGAGATTCACTAGCGGGGACCACAGATACGCAGTATTTT CSARDSLAGTTDTQYF
TRBJ1-2 TRBD1 few TRBV7-3 TGTGCCAGCAGCTTAGCGACAGGGTCGGGTGGCTACACCTTC CASSLATGSGGYTF
TRBJ1-4 NA NA TRBV12-3/TRBV12-4 TGTGCCAGCAGCCCGCTCGCAGGGCCTAATAATGAAAAACTGTTTTTT CASSPLAGPNNEKLFF
TRBJ1-2 NA NA TRBV9 TGTGCCAGCAGCGTATCAGCAGGGACTTTCTATGGCCACACCTTC CASSVSAGTFYGHTF
TRBJ1-1 NA NA TRBV5-1 TGCGCCAGCAGCTTGGTCCCAGCTAACACTGAGGCTTTCTTT CASSLVPANTEAFF
TRBJ1-2 NA NA TRBV6-4 TGTGCCAGCAGTGCGGGGTTTGGCTATGGCTACACCTTC CASSAGFGYGYTF
TRBJ2-3 TRBD2 once TRBV28 TGTGCCAGCAATTCACGGGGGGGCACAGATACGCAGTATTTT CASNSRGGTDTQYF
TRBJ2-3 NA NA TRBV10-3 TGTGCCATCAGTGAGGTTTCTAGCACAGATACGCAGTATTTT CAISEVSSTDTQYF
TRBJ2-4 NA NA TRBV20-1 TGCAGTGCTAGACAGGGGGCGGGAGGGACCAAAGACATTCAGTACTTC CSARQGAGGTKDIQYF
TRBJ1-5 NA NA TRBV12-3/TRBV12-4 TGTGCCAGCAGTTTATTGGGTCGCAGGGAAGGTAGCAATCAGCCCCAGCATTTT CASSLLGRREGSNQPQHF
TRBJ2-7 TRBD1 NA TRBV14 TGTGCCAGCAGCCAGAGGACAGGGCTTCCCTACGAGCAGTACTTC CASSQRTGLPYEQYF
TRBJ1-6 NA NA TRBV5-1 TGCGCCAGCAGCTTTGGGTCGATTCGAAATTCACCCCTCCACTTT CASSFGSIRNSPLHF
TRBJ2-7 NA NA TRBV21-1 TGTGCCAGCAGAATAAAGGGACTACTTTACGAGCAGTACTTC CASRIKGLLYEQYF
TRBJ2-7 NA NA TRBV2 TGTGCCAGCCAGTTACAGGGTTACGAGCAGTACTTC CASQLQGYEQYF
TRBJ2-1 NA few TRBV5-1 TGCGCCAGCAGCTTGCGCACAGAACAAACCTACAATGAGCAGTTCTTC CASSLRTEQTYNEQFF
TRBJ1-2 TRBD1 few TRBV12-3/TRBV12-4 TGTGCCAGCAGTCCGACAGGGGTTTGGCGGGATGGCTACACCTTC CASSPTGVWRDGYTF
TRBJ2-1 NA NA TRBV7-8 TGTGCCAGCAGCTTAGTTTCCGGCAGGCTTGTGGATTACAATGAGCAGTTCTTC CASSLVSGRLVDYNEQFF
TRBJ1-2 NA NA TRBV19 TGTGCCAGTATCCCGGGGGGCAGGGCCTATGGCTACACCTTC CASIPGGRAYGYTF
TRBJ1-1 NA few TRBV7-9 TGTGCCAGCAGCCCTGGGTCCTCAGCTTTCTTT CASSPGSSAFF
TRBJ1-2 NA many TRBV10-3 TGTGCCATCAGTGAGTCGGAGGGAGGCTACACCTTC CAISESEGGYTF
TRBJ1-1 NA NA TRBV7-9 TGTGCCAGCAGCTTAGGAGAGGGGGGAGGAGGGCCTGAAGCTTTCTTT CASSLGEGGGGPEAFF
TRBJ1-2 NA few TRBV10-3 TGTGCCATCAGTGACCAGGGTGTTCATCTAGGCTACACCTTC CAISDQGVHLGYTF
TRBJ2-7 TRBD2 few TRBV20-1 TGCAGTGCTGAAACCGGGACTAACTACGAGCAGTACTTC CSAETGTNYEQYF
TRBJ1-1 TRBD1 few TRBV29-1 TGCAGCGTTGGACGACAGGGAGCTGAAGCTTTCTTT CSVGRQGAEAFF
TRBJ2-7 NA few TRBV16 TGTGCCAGCAGCCAGCCCGATGATCCTGAGCAGTACTTC CASSQPDDPEQYF
TRBJ2-3 TRBD2 NA TRBV10-2 TGCGCCAGTCAATCTCTAGCGGGACCCACAGATACGCAGTATTTT CASQSLAGPTDTQYF
TRBJ1-5 NA NA TRBV9 TGTGCCAGCAGCGATACAGGGAGTCAGCCCCAGCATTTT CASSDTGSQPQHF
TRBJ2-3 TRBD2 few TRBV4-3 TGCGCCAGCAGCCGTGTCCCGGGACTAGCGGGGGAAGATACGCAGTATTTT CASSRVPGLAGEDTQYF